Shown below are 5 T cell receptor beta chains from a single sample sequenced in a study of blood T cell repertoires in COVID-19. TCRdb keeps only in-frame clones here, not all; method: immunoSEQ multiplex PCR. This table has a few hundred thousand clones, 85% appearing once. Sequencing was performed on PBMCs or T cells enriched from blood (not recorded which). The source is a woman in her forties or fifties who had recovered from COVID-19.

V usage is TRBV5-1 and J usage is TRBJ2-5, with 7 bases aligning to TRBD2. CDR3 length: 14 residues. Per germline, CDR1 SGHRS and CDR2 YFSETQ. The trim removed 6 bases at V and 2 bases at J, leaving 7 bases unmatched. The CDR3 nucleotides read TGCGCCAGCAATATTCGGGGGGATCAAGAGACCCAGTACTTC. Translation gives CASNIRGDQETQYF. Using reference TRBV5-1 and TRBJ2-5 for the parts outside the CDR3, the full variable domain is KAGVTQTPRYLIKTRGQQVTLSCSPISGHRSVSWYQQTPGQGLQFLFEYFSETQRNKGNFPGRFSGRQFSNSRSEMNVSTLELGDSALYLCASNIRGDQETQYFGPGTRLLVL.

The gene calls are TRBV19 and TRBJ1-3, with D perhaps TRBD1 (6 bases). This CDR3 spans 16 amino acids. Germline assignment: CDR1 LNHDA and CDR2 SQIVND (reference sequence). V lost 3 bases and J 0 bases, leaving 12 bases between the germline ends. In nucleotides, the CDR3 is TGTGCCAGTAGTATCCAGGACAGCTACTCTGGAAACACCATATATTTT. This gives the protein CASSIQDSYSGNTIYF.

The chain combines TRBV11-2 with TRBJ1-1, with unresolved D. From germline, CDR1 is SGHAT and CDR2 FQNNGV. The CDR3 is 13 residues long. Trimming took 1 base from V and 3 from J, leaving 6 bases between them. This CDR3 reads CASSLGRYTEAFF. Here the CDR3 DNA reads TGTGCCAGCAGCTTAGGCAGATACACTGAAGCTTTCTTT. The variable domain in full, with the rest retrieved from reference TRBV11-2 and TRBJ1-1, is EAGVAQSPRYKIIEKRQSVAFWCNPISGHATLYWYQQILGQGPKLLIQFQNNGVVDDSQLPKDRFSAERLKGVDSTLKIQPAKLEDSAVYLCASSLGRYTEAFFGQGTRLTVV.

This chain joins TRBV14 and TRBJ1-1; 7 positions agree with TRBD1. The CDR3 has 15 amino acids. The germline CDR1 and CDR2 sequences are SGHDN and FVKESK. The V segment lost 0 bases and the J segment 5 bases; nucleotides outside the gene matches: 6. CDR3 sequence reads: CASSQENSRGTEAFF. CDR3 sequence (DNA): TGTGCCAGCAGCCAAGAAAATTCCAGGGGGACTGAAGCTTTCTTT.

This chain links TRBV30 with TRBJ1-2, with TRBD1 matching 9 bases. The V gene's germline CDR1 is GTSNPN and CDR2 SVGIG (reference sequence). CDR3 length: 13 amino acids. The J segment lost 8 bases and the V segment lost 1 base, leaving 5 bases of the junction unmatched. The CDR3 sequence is CAWSAGQGRGYTF. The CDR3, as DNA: TGTGCCTGGAGTGCGGGACAGGGACGGGGCTACACCTTC. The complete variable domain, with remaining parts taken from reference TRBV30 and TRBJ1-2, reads SQTIHQWPATLVQPVGSPLSLECTVEGTSNPNLYWYRQAAGRGLQLLFYSVGIGQISSEVPQNLSASRPQDRQFILSSKKLLLSDSGFYLCAWSAGQGRGYTFGSGTRLTVV.